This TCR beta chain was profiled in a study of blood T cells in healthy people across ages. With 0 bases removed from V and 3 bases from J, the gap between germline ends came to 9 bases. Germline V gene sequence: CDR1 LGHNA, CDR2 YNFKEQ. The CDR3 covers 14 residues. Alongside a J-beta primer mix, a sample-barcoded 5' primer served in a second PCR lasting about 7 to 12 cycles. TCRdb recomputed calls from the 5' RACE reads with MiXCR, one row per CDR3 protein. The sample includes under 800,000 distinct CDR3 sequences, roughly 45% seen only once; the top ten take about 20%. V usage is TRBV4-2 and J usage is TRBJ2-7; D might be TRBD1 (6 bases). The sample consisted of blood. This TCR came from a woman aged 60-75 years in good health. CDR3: CASSQDGQLYEQYF. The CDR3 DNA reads TGTGCCAGCAGCCAAGACGGACAGCTCTACGAGCAGTACTTC.